These 24 T cell receptor beta chains originate from one sample sequenced in a study of control samples from healthy donors and cancer patients. The protocol was immunoSEQ multiplex PCR, while the TCRdb copy is restricted to in-frame clones and leaves out a portion. This sample has a few hundred thousand clones; about nine tenths occur once, and the top ten carry about 6.3%. The sample consisted of PBMCs. These receptors all stem from a man aged 35 to 55 with head and neck cancer.

The V and J genes are TRBV7-2 and TRBJ1-5, with D hard to call. Germline V CDR1 and CDR2: SGHTA, FQGNSA. V was pared by 5 bases and J by 0 bases, with 11 bases between. The CDR3 has 15 amino acids. CDR3 in amino acids: CASSPRIGSNQPQHF. DNA of the CDR3: TGTGCCAGCAGCCCCCGGATTGGTAGCAATCAGCCCCAGCATTTT.

The J gene is TRBJ2-1, the V gene TRBV7-8; maybe TRBD2 (5 bases). V was clipped by 3 bases and J by 7 bases, with 16 bases between them. Germline CDR1 is SGHVS and CDR2 is FQNEAQ. The CDR3 has 15 amino acids. Here the CDR3 DNA reads TGTGCCAGCAGCTTGCTTTTGATATCGGGGAATGAGCAGTTCTTC. This sequence encodes CASSLLLISGNEQFF.

This chain joins TRBV30 and TRBJ1-2, with 9 bases fitting TRBD1. With V trimmed by 1 base and J by 3 bases, 0 bases remained unmatched. Germline CDR1 GTSNPN, CDR2 SVGIG (reference sequence). The CDR3 spans 13 residues. The CDR3 DNA reads TGTGCCTGGAGTGGACAGGGGGACTATGGCTACACCTTC. This gives the protein CAWSGQGDYGYTF.

This chain joins TRBV5-4 and TRBJ2-3; TRBD2 matches 13 bases. The V segment lost 3 bases and the J segment 4 bases; nucleotides outside the gene matches: 8. The CDR3 loop spans 17 amino acids. Germline lookup yields CDR1 SGHNT and CDR2 YYREEE (reference sequence). The CDR3 nucleotides read TGTGCCAGCAGCTCCCCGACTAGCGGGAGGATCCCAGATACGCAGTATTTT. It yields the protein CASSSPTSGRIPDTQYF. The entire variable domain, with the rest obtained from reference TRBV5-4 and TRBJ2-3, is as follows: ETGVTQSPTHLIKTRGQQVTLRCSSQSGHNTVSWYQQALGQGPQFIFQYYREEENGRGNFPPRFSGLQFPNYSSELNVNALELDDSALYLCASSSPTSGRIPDTQYFGPGTRLTVL.

The rearrangement uses TRBV7-9 and TRBJ2-2; D gene unclear. V dropped 3 bases and J dropped 7 bases, with 12 bases sitting between them. Germline V CDR1 and CDR2: SEHNR, FQNEAQ (reference sequence). CDR3 length: 14 residues. The CDR3 here is CASSFLVSGGELFF. In nucleotides, the CDR3 is TGTGCCAGCAGCTTCCTTGTTAGTGGCGGGGAGCTGTTTTTT. Full variable domain (outside the CDR3, taken from reference TRBV7-9 and TRBJ2-2): DTGVSQNPRHKITKRGQNVTFRCDPISEHNRLYWYRQTLGQGPEFLTYFQNEAQLEKSRLLSDRFSAERPKGSFSTLEIQRTEQGDSAMYLCASSFLVSGGELFFGEGSRLTVL.

This clone was counted only a few times. The same CDR3 arises from other DNA sequences in this sample as well. The chain has TRBV5-1 and TRBJ1-2, with 10 bases aligning to TRBD1. V shed 2 bases, J shed 8 bases, and the junction held 3 bases outside the gene matches. CDR3 length: 13 residues. Germline V CDR1 and CDR2: SGHRS, YFSETQ. For the CDR3, the DNA is TGCGCCAGCAGCTTAGGACAGGGGGGGGGCTACACCTTC. Translated: CASSLGQGGGYTF.

As for this clone: Relative to the germline gene, one junction end is altered; a read error may explain this. This sequence joins TRBV7-2 and TRBJ2-1; D ambiguous. Germline V gene data show CDR1 as SGHTA and CDR2 as FQGNSA. There are 12 residues in the CDR3. CDR3 DNA: TGTGCCAGCAGCCTATCAAACAGTCCAGAGCTCTTC. This gives the protein CASSLSNSPELF. Full variable domain (rest looked up from reference TRBV7-2 and TRBJ2-1): GAGVSQSPSNKVTEKGKDVELRCDPISGHTALYWYRQSLGQGLEFLIYFQGNSAPDKSGLPSDRFSAERTGGSVSTLTIQRTQQEDSAVYLCASSLSNSPELFGPGTRLTVL.

V is TRBV4-1 and J is TRBJ1-2; no clear D. The ends were cut back, 3 bases at V and 0 bases at J, with 11 bases in the middle. Per germline, CDR1 MGHRA and CDR2 YSYEKL. CDR3 length: 15 residues. The CDR3 reads CASSHHRGPNYGYTF. For the CDR3, the DNA is TGCGCCAGCAGCCACCACCGAGGGCCTAACTATGGCTACACCTTC.

The V gene is TRBV7-8, the J gene TRBJ2-3; perhaps TRBD1 as D (5 bases). CDR1 and CDR2 from the germline V gene are SGHVS and FQNEAQ. V was pared by 0 bases and J by 6 bases, with 10 bases between. This CDR3 has 14 amino acids. The CDR3, as DNA: TGTGCCAGCAGCTTAGCCTTAGGGGCGGATACGCAGTATTTT. Protein: CASSLALGADTQYF.

J is TRBJ2-5 and V is TRBV30; tentative D call: TRBD2 (6 bases). The CDR3 loop spans 15 amino acids. Trimming removed 4 bases from V and 2 bases from J, with 17 bases in between. The germline V gene encodes CDR1 GTSNPN and CDR2 SVGIG (reference sequence). CDR3 in amino acids: CAWTPGSGLQETQYF. The CDR3 coding sequence is TGTGCCTGGACTCCCGGGAGCGGACTTCAAGAGACCCAGTACTTC.

This clone occurred once. The V call is TRBV29-1, the J call TRBJ1-1; D might be TRBD1 (5 bases). The CDR3 spans 11 residues. Looked up from germline, CDR1 is SQVTM and CDR2 is ANQGSEA. Trimming removed 5 bases at V and 5 bases at J, with 9 bases between. Here the CDR3 reads CSVWGGTEAFF. As DNA, the CDR3 is TGCAGCGTTTGGGGGGGTACTGAAGCTTTCTTT.

The J gene is TRBJ2-1, the V gene TRBV19; D remains unclear. Trimming removed 3 bases at V and 5 bases at J, with 14 bases between. This CDR3 contains 15 residues. The germline CDR1 and CDR2 sequences are LNHDA and SQIVND (reference sequence). The DNA for the CDR3 is TGTGCCAGTAGTATCGAGGCCCCCACCCACAATGAGCAGTTCTTC. It encodes CASSIEAPTHNEQFF.

This clone was observed a handful of times. The chain carries TRBV2 and TRBJ2-5; 9 bases line up with TRBD2. V gave up 4 bases and J gave up 7 bases; unmatched junction bases: 10. There are 15 residues in the CDR3. Germline V gene sequence: CDR1 SNHLY, CDR2 FYNNEI. In DNA form, the CDR3 reads TGTGCCAGCAGTGCCGTAGCGGGGGCTTCAGGGACCCAGTACTTC. Encoded protein: CASSAVAGASGTQYF.

CDR3 DNA: TGTGCCTGGAGTGCGACGGCGGGCTCCGAGCAGTACTTC. This encodes CAWSATAGSEQYF. The V call is TRBV30, the J call TRBJ2-7, with D tentatively TRBD2 (5 bases). V lost 1 base and J lost 6, with 13 bases in between. The V gene's germline CDR1 is GTSNPN and CDR2 SVGIG (reference sequence). The CDR3 covers 13 residues.

CDR3 nucleotides: TGTGCCAGCAGTGAAGGGCCGGATCCCTACGAGCAGTACTTC. Residues: CASSEGPDPYEQYF. The genes are TRBV6-1 and TRBJ2-7; D is undetermined. The length of the CDR3 is 14 residues. The V gene lost 1 base and the J gene lost 2 bases, with 9 bases spanning the gap. Germline V CDR1 and CDR2: MNHNS, SASEGT.

The V gene is TRBV7-9, the J gene TRBJ1-4; D gene uncertain. Germline CDR1 and CDR2: SEHNR and FQNEAQ (reference sequence). The CDR3 sequence is 13 residues long. Deletions cut 1 base from V and 3 bases from J, with 3 bases between. CDR3 nucleotides: TGTGCCAGCAGCTTAGGTTCTAATGAAAAACTGTTTTTT. This codes for CASSLGSNEKLFF.

The chain combines TRBV3-1 (or the pseudogene TRBV3-2) with TRBJ1-5, with D unresolved. This CDR3 has 17 amino acids. Per the germline V gene, CDR1 is LGHDT and CDR2 is YNNKEL (reference sequence). The V end lost 1 base, the J end lost 0 bases, and 13 bases lay between the germline ends. This chain's CDR3 is CASSQGSRADSNQPQHF. CDR3 bases: TGTGCCAGCAGCCAAGGATCGAGGGCCGATAGCAATCAGCCCCAGCATTTT.

V and J are TRBV13 and TRBJ1-1; TRBD1 might be the D (5 bases). This CDR3 contains 16 residues. In germline, CDR1 is PRHDT, CDR2 FYEKMQ (reference sequence). The V gene lost 9 bases and the J gene lost 1 base, with 21 bases spanning the gap. The CDR3: CASNPGTFGGNTEAFF. In DNA form, the CDR3 reads TGTGCCAGTAACCCCGGGACGTTCGGTGGGAACACTGAAGCTTTCTTT.

The gene calls are TRBV30 and TRBJ1-2; the match to TRBD1 covers 8 bases. The CDR3 consists of 16 residues. Germline assignment: CDR1 GTSNPN and CDR2 SVGIG (reference sequence). V was clipped by 3 bases and J by 4 bases; unmatched bases: 13. CDR3 in DNA: TGTGCCTGGAGGCAAGGGGGGACAGGATTTATCTATGGCTACACCTTC. Residues: CAWRQGGTGFIYGYTF. The full variable domain, with the rest looked up from reference TRBV30 and TRBJ1-2, is SQTIHQWPATLVQPVGSPLSLECTVEGTSNPNLYWYRQAAGRGLQLLFYSVGIGQISSEVPQNLSASRPQDRQFILSSKKLLLSDSGFYLCAWRQGGTGFIYGYTFGSGTRLTVV.

This chain connects TRBV7-2 to TRBJ2-1; 10 positions match TRBD1. Germline loops: CDR1 SGHTA, CDR2 FQGNSA. J was trimmed by 7 bases and V by 5 bases; bases with no gene match: 8. The CDR3 is 15 residues long. As DNA, the CDR3 is TGTGCCAGCAGCCCGGACAGGGGGGCATGGAATGAGCAGTTCTTC. Residues: CASSPDRGAWNEQFF.

The V call is TRBV7-8, the J call TRBJ2-1; D is uncertain. Per germline, CDR1 SGHVS and CDR2 FQNEAQ. CDR3 size: 14 residues. V was cut by 2 bases and J by 8 bases, with 13 bases left in between. The CDR3 nucleotides read TGTGCCAGCAGCTTATCGTGGGGTTTCGATGAGCAGTTCTTC. Its translation is CASSLSWGFDEQFF.

This chain joins TRBV29-1 and TRBJ1-1; the D gene is possibly TRBD1 (5 bases). The germline gives CDR1 SQVTM, CDR2 ANQGSEA. V lost 6 bases and J lost 6, with 17 bases in between. CDR3 length equals 13 residues. CDR3 nucleotides: TGCAGCGTCCGACAGCGGCTTGGCTCTGAAGCTTTCTTT. Its translation is CSVRQRLGSEAFF.

This CDR3 reads CASSEGLAGQETQYF. Written as DNA, the CDR3 is TGTGCCAGCAGTGAAGGACTAGCGGGGCAAGAGACCCAGTACTTC. The V gene is TRBV2, the J gene TRBJ2-5; TRBD2 aligns across 11 bases. Trimming at V came to 1 base and at J to 2 bases, leaving 0 bases not matched to a gene. The V gene's germline CDR1 is SNHLY and CDR2 FYNNEI. The CDR3 length is 15 residues.

J is TRBJ2-5 and V is TRBV5-1; D may be TRBD2 (6 bases). CDR1 and CDR2 (germline): SGHRS, YFSETQ. The CDR3 is 15 amino acids. Trimming removed 3 bases from V and 7 bases from J, with 19 bases in between. CDR3 nucleotides: TGCGCCAGCAGCTCTGGCGGGGCCGAGGACGGGACCCAGTACTTC. It yields the protein CASSSGGAEDGTQYF.